Below are 22 T cell receptor beta chains sequenced from a single sample in a study of blood T cell repertoires in COVID-19. Method: immunoSEQ multiplex PCR; TCRdb's copy keeps in-frame clones and lacks some. The table has about 190,000 clones, 70% to 85% seen once. Material for sequencing was peripheral blood. These receptors were collected from a man between 50 and 59 years old who had recovered from COVID-19.

The V and J genes are TRBV18 and TRBJ1-2; D is perhaps TRBD1 (5 bases). The CDR3 is made up of 16 amino acids. Trimming left V 3 bases short and J 4 bases short, with 18 bases between. The germline V gene encodes CDR1 KGHSH and CDR2 LQKENI. CDR3 bases: TGTGCCAGCTCACCGAAAGCAGGGTTCGATGGCTATGGCTACACCTTC. Residues: CASSPKAGFDGYGYTF. Full variable domain (outside the CDR3, taken from reference TRBV18 and TRBJ1-2): NAGVMQNPRHLVRRRGQEARLRCSPMKGHSHVYWYRQLPEEGLKFMVYLQKENIIDESGMPKERFSAEFPKEGPSILRIQQVVRGDSAAYFCASSPKAGFDGYGYTFGSGTRLTVV.

V usage is TRBV5-1 and J usage is TRBJ2-7, with 9 bases lining up with TRBD1. CDR3 length equals 18 residues. Germline V gene data show CDR1 as SGHRS and CDR2 as YFSETQ. Germline trimming cut 0 bases from V and 2 bases from J; bases unmatched to any gene: 12. The chain's CDR3 is CASSLEGQGGVSTYEQYF. The CDR3 DNA sequence: TGCGCCAGCAGCTTGGAGGGACAGGGCGGAGTTTCTACCTACGAGCAGTACTTC. The entire variable domain, with the rest obtained from reference TRBV5-1 and TRBJ2-7, is as follows: KAGVTQTPRYLIKTRGQQVTLSCSPISGHRSVSWYQQTPGQGLQFLFEYFSETQRNKGNFPGRFSGRQFSNSRSEMNVSTLELGDSALYLCASSLEGQGGVSTYEQYFGPGTRLTVT.

The chain has TRBV19 and TRBJ1-5; D is unresolved. The CDR3 sequence is 15 residues long. V lost 7 bases to trimming and J lost 0 bases, with 13 bases between them. CDR1 and CDR2 (germline): LNHDA, SQIVND (reference sequence). CDR3 sequence reads: CASKEGGNSNQPQHF. For the CDR3, the DNA is TGTGCCAGTAAGGAGGGTGGGAATAGCAATCAGCCCCAGCATTTT.

The chain is built from TRBV6-2 or TRBV6-3 and TRBJ1-1, with a weak D call TRBD1 (5 bases). Looked up from germline, CDR1 is MNHEY and CDR2 is SVGEGT. CDR3 length equals 15 residues. V was clipped by 5 bases and J by 0 bases, with 13 bases between them. As DNA, the CDR3 is TGTGCCAGCAGTCAATCAGACAGTCTGAACACTGAAGCTTTCTTT. Translated, it gives CASSQSDSLNTEAFF.

The J gene is TRBJ1-4, the V gene TRBV7-9; possibly TRBD1 for D (5 bases). The CDR3 is made up of 16 amino acids. Trimming stripped 5 bases from V and 7 bases from J, with 20 bases between. Germline V gene data show CDR1 as SEHNR and CDR2 as FQNEAQ (reference sequence). The CDR3 region has the DNA TGTGCCAGCAGCAGCAGGAGGGACCCAGGTAGTGAAAAACTGTTTTTT. The encoded protein is CASSSRRDPGSEKLFF.

Points on this clone: Other nucleotide sequences from this sample produce the same CDR3. The rearrangement joins TRBV29-1 to TRBJ2-1; a possible D gene is TRBD2 (6 bases). CDR1 and CDR2 from the germline V gene are SQVTM and ANQGSEA. V gave up 7 bases and J gave up 6 bases, with 10 bases separating them. This CDR3 spans 11 amino acids. The CDR3 DNA sequence: TGCAGCGCCGGGACTGGCAATGAGCAGTTCTTC. It yields the protein CSAGTGNEQFF.

CDR3 coding DNA: TGTGCCAGCAGCTCGGTGGACAGGGTGTACGAGCAGTACTTC. Encoded protein: CASSSVDRVYEQYF. The chain recombines TRBV5-6 with TRBJ2-7; the match to TRBD1 covers 8 bases. Trimming cost V 3 bases and J 4 bases; bases outside gene matches: 6. In germline, CDR1 is SGHDT, CDR2 YYEEEE. The CDR3 is made up of 14 amino acids.

The chain is built from TRBV28 and TRBJ2-3, with unresolved D. Germline V gene data show CDR1 as MDHEN and CDR2 as SYDVKM. The CDR3 sequence is 13 residues long. V shed 6 bases and J shed 0 bases, with 7 bases lying between them. The CDR3 region is CASSPGSTDTQYF. The CDR3 region has the DNA TGTGCCAGCAGCCCAGGTAGCACAGATACGCAGTATTTT.

Here the CDR3 DNA reads TGTGCCAGCAGCGGGGCGGGGTTCAGCTCCTACGAGCAGTACTTC. Amino acids: CASSGAGFSSYEQYF. The chain is built from TRBV7-8 and TRBJ2-7, with D possibly matching TRBD2 (6 bases). V was trimmed by 5 bases and J by 0 bases, leaving 14 bases between them. The CDR3 spans 15 residues. Germline V CDR1 and CDR2: SGHVS, FQNEAQ.

This clone was counted a single time. The J gene is TRBJ2-7, the V gene TRBV11-2; 7 nucleotides agree with TRBD1. Germline loops: CDR1 SGHAT, CDR2 FQNNGV. Trimming cost V 0 bases and J 2 bases; bases outside gene matches: 7. The CDR3 spans 16 residues. Here the CDR3 DNA reads TGTGCCAGCAGCTTAGACTTTGGGACAGCCACCTACGAGCAGTACTTC. Its protein product is CASSLDFGTATYEQYF.

The V gene is TRBV27, the J gene TRBJ2-1, with D possibly matching TRBD2 (5 bases). V lost 5 bases and J 9 bases, leaving 11 bases between the germline ends. Germline CDR1 is MNHEY and CDR2 is SMNVEV (reference sequence). This CDR3 is built from 12 residues. The CDR3 DNA reads TGTGCCAGCAGTCCCCCAAGCGGTGAGCAGTTCTTC. It is translated as CASSPPSGEQFF.

The CDR3 spells CASTSQSNYGYTF. The CDR3 DNA sequence: TGTGCCAGCACCTCACAGAGCAACTATGGCTACACCTTC. The gene calls are TRBV4-2 and TRBJ1-2; no reliable D call. V lost 7 bases, J lost 2 bases, and 11 bases lay in between. From germline, CDR1 is LGHNA and CDR2 YNFKEQ. The CDR3 sequence is 13 residues long.

This sequence joins TRBV29-1 and TRBJ1-1; D gene ambiguous. Germline values: CDR1 SQVTM, CDR2 ANQGSEA. There are 13 residues in the CDR3. Deletions cut 6 bases from V and 4 bases from J, with 15 bases between. The CDR3 here is CSVILLTGTEAFF. CDR3 DNA: TGCAGCGTAATTCTATTGACGGGCACTGAAGCTTTCTTT.

A few counts support this clone. The genes are TRBV4-2 and TRBJ1-2; D gene uncertain. Trimming removed 6 bases from V and 8 bases from J, with 16 bases in between. Germline CDR1 is LGHNA and CDR2 is YNFKEQ. This CDR3 has 13 amino acids. CDR3 protein: CASSQTTGGGYTF. In DNA, the CDR3 is TGTGCCAGCAGTCAAACCACCGGAGGAGGCTACACCTTC.

V gene TRBV6-2 or TRBV6-3 combines with J gene TRBJ1-4; tentative D call: TRBD1 (5 bases). Germline V gene sequence: CDR1 MNHEY, CDR2 SVGEGT. V lost 5 bases and J 7 bases, leaving 20 bases between the germline ends. This CDR3 contains 16 residues. The CDR3 region has the DNA TGTGCCAGCAGTCTTCCCCCCGGGACCGGGGGTGAAAAACTGTTTTTT. This gives the protein CASSLPPGTGGEKLFF.

The chain carries TRBV6-6 and TRBJ1-2; D may be TRBD1 (5 bases). Germline CDR1 MNHNY, CDR2 SVGAGI (reference sequence). The CDR3 runs 12 residues. Between the trimmed V and J ends, which lost 6 bases and 8 bases, there was a span of 13 bases. The CDR3 nucleotides are TGTGCCAGCAGAACCCAGGGATTGGGCTACACCTTC. Residues: CASRTQGLGYTF.

The chain joins TRBV27 to TRBJ2-1, with TRBD2 matching 9 bases. Germline CDR1 MNHEY, CDR2 SMNVEV (reference sequence). The CDR3 spans 16 residues. Losses at the gene ends were 7 bases for V and 5 bases for J; bases not matched to a gene: 12. The CDR3 loop reads CASMRLAGSNHNEQFF. Written as DNA, the CDR3 is TGTGCCAGCATGAGGCTAGCGGGATCGAACCACAATGAGCAGTTCTTC.

The chain carries TRBV24-1 and TRBJ1-2; 7 positions agree with TRBD1. The CDR3 has 13 amino acids. The germline gives CDR1 KGHDR, CDR2 SFDVKD. Trimming cost V 7 bases and J 6 bases; bases outside gene matches: 7. The DNA of the CDR3 is TGTGCCACCAGAGACACAGGGGAGGATGGCTACACCTTC. Its protein is CATRDTGEDGYTF.

This chain uses TRBV19 with TRBJ2-4; D might be TRBD2 (6 bases). The CDR3 loop spans 12 amino acids. The germline V gene encodes CDR1 LNHDA and CDR2 SQIVND (reference sequence). V lost 6 bases and J 7 bases, leaving 10 bases between the germline ends. In DNA form, the CDR3 reads TGTGCCAGTAGCCGGGACTGGAACATTCAGTACTTC. It specifies CASSRDWNIQYF.

The genes are TRBV20-1 and TRBJ2-7, with D unresolved. Trimming pared 6 bases from V and 6 bases from J, leaving 9 bases between. This CDR3 has 10 amino acids. CDR1 is DFQATT and CDR2 is SNEGSKA in the germline V gene (reference sequence). The CDR3 is CSASAPEQYF. The CDR3 nucleotides are TGCAGTGCCTCAGCGCCCGAGCAGTACTTC.

This clone was seen once. J is TRBJ1-2 and V is TRBV19; D call uncertain. Germline values: CDR1 LNHDA, CDR2 SQIVND (reference sequence). The CDR3 extends over 13 amino acids. V shed 1 base and J shed 3 bases, with 6 bases lying between them. The CDR3 DNA is TGTGCCAGTAGTATAGCGGTTTACTATGGCTACACCTTC. This encodes CASSIAVYYGYTF.

The CDR3 nucleotides are TGCGCCAGCAGTCAATGTTCTAGCGGGAAGGCCAAAAACATTCAGTACTTC. The encoded protein is CASSQCSSGKAKNIQYF. The rearrangement links TRBV23-1 to TRBJ2-4; TRBD2 matches 9 bases. TRBV23-1 is identified as an open reading frame with a role that is uncertain. Losses at the gene ends were 1 base for V and 1 base for J; bases not matched to a gene: 5. The CDR3 consists of 17 residues.